These 19 T cell receptor beta chains were all obtained from the same sample, sequenced in a study of T cell repertoires in cytomegalovirus infection. TCRdb re-called the reads through MiXCR, storing one row per CDR3 protein. The table includes about half a million distinct CDR3 sequences, around 30% detected once. These receptors have no identified antigens. Material: cultured PBMCs, obtained from culture after CMV antigen stimulation. All receptors derive from a human donor in good health (CMV status not recorded). Some clones in this sample may be carry-over from other donors' samples.

This chain connects TRBV15 to TRBJ2-7; the match to TRBD2 covers 8 bases. V lost 0 bases to trimming and J lost 6 bases; unmatched junction nucleotides: 16. The CDR3 consists of 18 residues. Germline V lookup: CDR1 LNHNV, CDR2 YYDKDF (reference sequence). CDR3 sequence reads: CATSRDRGSSGGRLEQYV. Written as DNA, the CDR3 is TGTGCCACCAGCAGAGATCGAGGGTCCTCGGGGGGGCGCCTCGAGCAGTACGTC.

There are a few counts of this clonotype. V and J are TRBV5-1 and TRBJ2-5, with 13 bases aligning to TRBD2. Germline lookup yields CDR1 SGHRS and CDR2 YFSETQ. V lost 0 bases to trimming and J lost 5 bases; unmatched junction nucleotides: 4. CDR3 length equals 16 residues. The CDR3 loop reads CASSLGGTSGKETQYF. The CDR3 DNA follows: TGCGCCAGCAGCTTGGGGGGGACTAGCGGGAAGGAGACCCAGTACTTC. The full variable domain, completed using reference TRBV5-1 and TRBJ2-5, is KAGVTQTPRYLIKTRGQQVTLSCSPISGHRSVSWYQQTPGQGLQFLFEYFSETQRNKGNFPGRFSGRQFSNSRSEMNVSTLELGDSALYLCASSLGGTSGKETQYFGPGTRLLVL.

The V call is TRBV4-1, the J call TRBJ2-1; D remains ambiguous. This CDR3 is built from 17 residues. Trimming removed 1 base from V and 0 bases from J, with 13 bases in between. Germline V gene lookup returns CDR1 MGHRA and CDR2 YSYEKL. The CDR3: CASSQVRAITSYNEQFF. CDR3 sequence (DNA): TGCGCCAGCAGCCAAGTTAGAGCGATAACCTCCTACAATGAGCAGTTCTTC.

This clonotype was seen ten or more times. This rearrangement joins TRBV28 to TRBJ2-3; 8 bases are a match to TRBD2. Germline V gene data show CDR1 as MDHEN and CDR2 as SYDVKM. The J segment lost 4 bases and the V segment lost 5 bases, leaving 5 bases of the junction unmatched. This CDR3 is 14 amino acids long. CDR3 region: CASSTAGGADTQYF. The CDR3, as DNA: TGTGCCAGCAGTACGGCCGGGGGGGCAGATACGCAGTATTTT.

V usage is TRBV18 and J usage is TRBJ2-3; no firm D call. Trimming removed 6 bases at V and 0 bases at J, with 10 bases between. This CDR3 has 14 residues. Germline CDR1 reads KGHSH; CDR2 reads LQKENI. The CDR3 is CASSPARSTDTQYF. CDR3 sequence (DNA): TGTGCCAGCTCGCCAGCCCGGAGCACAGATACGCAGTATTTT.

This clonotype was observed a handful of times. The gene calls are TRBV9 and TRBJ2-6; TRBD1 is a possible D gene (5 bases). V was clipped by 3 bases and J by 0 bases, with 13 bases between them. Germline CDR1 SGDLS, CDR2 YYNGEE. CDR3 length: 17 residues. CDR3 nucleotide sequence: TGTGCCAGCAGCGCTGACAGTCCGCTCTCTGGGGCCAACGTCCTGACTTTC. Translation: CASSADSPLSGANVLTF.

This clonotype was seen a few times. The chain combines TRBV6-5 with TRBJ2-7; D not certain. CDR3 length equals 14 residues. Germline assignment: CDR1 MNHEY and CDR2 SVGAGI. Trimming removed 2 bases at V and 2 bases at J, with 10 bases between. CDR3 residues: CASSYERVPYEQYF. CDR3 DNA: TGTGCCAGCAGTTACGAACGGGTTCCCTACGAGCAGTACTTC.

Ten or more counts support this clonotype. The rearrangement uses TRBV7-2 and TRBJ2-5; 12 bases agree with TRBD2. V lost 2 bases to trimming and J lost 4 bases; unmatched junction nucleotides: 11. Germline V gene sequence: CDR1 SGHTA, CDR2 FQGNSA. The CDR3 has 18 amino acids. The CDR3 loop is CASSLWGRLAGVVETQYF. DNA of the CDR3: TGTGCCAGCAGCTTATGGGGGCGACTAGCGGGAGTCGTAGAGACCCAGTACTTC.

This clonotype was seen more than once but under ten times. The rearrangement uses TRBV7-6 and TRBJ1-5; 7 bases map to TRBD1. Germline loops: CDR1 SGHVS, CDR2 FNYEAQ. This CDR3 contains 18 residues. The V and J ends lost 4 bases and 4 bases, in that order; junction bases with no gene match: 16. DNA of the CDR3: TGTGCCAGCAGCTCTCTGACGACAGGGCTAGCAAGGAATCAGCCCCAGCATTTT. Residues: CASSSLTTGLARNQPQHF.

This chain connects TRBV11-2 to TRBJ2-4; 7 bases match TRBD2. The germline V gene encodes CDR1 SGHAT and CDR2 FQNNGV. J gave up 3 bases and V 1 base, and 6 bases lay outside the gene matches. The CDR3 totals 16 residues. The CDR3 coding sequence is TGTGCCAGCAGCTTAGGGCCTCGCGGGGGCAAAAACATTCAGTACTTC. It codes for CASSLGPRGGKNIQYF.

The chain is built from TRBV6-1 and TRBJ2-2; 9 nucleotides agree with TRBD1. The germline V gene has CDR1 MNHNS and CDR2 SASEGT. The V gene end was trimmed by 6 bases and the J gene end by 5 bases; junction bases not matched to a gene: 7. CDR3 length equals 15 residues. As DNA, the CDR3 is TGTGCCAGCAGAGCCGGGACAGGGATTACCGGGGAGCTGTTTTTT. Residues: CASRAGTGITGELFF.

The chain has TRBV7-9 and TRBJ2-4, with D unclear. This CDR3 contains 13 residues. V dropped 3 bases and J dropped 5 bases, with 8 bases sitting between them. Germline V gene sequence: CDR1 SEHNR, CDR2 FQNEAQ (reference sequence). CDR3 nucleotides: TGTGCCAGCAGCTTCCGACTGGAAAACATTCAGTACTTC. This sequence encodes CASSFRLENIQYF.

This clonotype has only a few counts. The J gene is TRBJ2-7, the V gene TRBV11-2, with 9 bases matching TRBD1. Trimming at V came to 5 bases and at J to 0 bases, leaving 8 bases not matched to a gene. This CDR3 contains 16 residues. Germline V CDR1 and CDR2: SGHAT, FQNNGV. For the CDR3, the DNA is TGTGCCAGCAGCCATAAGACAGGGGGAACCTCCTACGAGCAGTACGTC. This encodes CASSHKTGGTSYEQYV.

The chain combines TRBV25-1 with TRBJ1-5; TRBD1 matches at 7 bases. J was trimmed by 4 bases and V by 8 bases; bases with no gene match: 2. Germline V lookup: CDR1 MGHDK, CDR2 SYGVNS. This CDR3 has 12 residues. CDR3 coding DNA: TGTGCCAGCCGGGGACAGAATCAGCCCCAGCATTTT. Its translation is CASRGQNQPQHF.

This clonotype was detected only a few times. The chain has TRBV6-2 or TRBV6-3 and TRBJ1-5, with D perhaps TRBD1 (6 bases). With 2 bases removed from V and 6 bases from J, the gap between germline ends came to 8 bases. Germline assignment: CDR1 MNHEY and CDR2 SVGEGT. CDR3 size: 13 residues. The CDR3 here is CASSYVGGQPQHF. The DNA for the CDR3 is TGTGCCAGCAGTTACGTAGGGGGTCAGCCCCAGCATTTT.

In its sample, this clonotype was seen a few times. This chain connects TRBV28 to TRBJ2-1; TRBD2 might be the D (6 bases). V was trimmed by 5 bases and J by 4 bases, leaving 21 bases between them. The CDR3 contains 17 residues. Germline assignment: CDR1 MDHEN and CDR2 SYDVKM. CDR3 DNA: TGTGCCAGCAGTCCCGTAGGCGGGGTCGTTGGGTACAATGAGCAGTTCTTC. The encoded protein is CASSPVGGVVGYNEQFF.

V is TRBV19 and J is TRBJ1-1; TRBD1 might be the D (6 bases). This CDR3 region has 14 residues. Trimming stripped 5 bases from V and 3 bases from J, with 13 bases between. The germline gives CDR1 LNHDA, CDR2 SQIVND (reference sequence). DNA for the CDR3: TGTGCCAGTAGTCCGAGGAACAGGGACACTGAAGCTTTCTTT. It yields the protein CASSPRNRDTEAFF.

The chain combines TRBV6-1 with TRBJ2-7; TRBD2 is a possible D gene (5 bases). The CDR3 runs to 13 residues. V dropped 6 bases and J dropped 0 bases, with 9 bases sitting between them. CDR1 and CDR2 (germline): MNHNS, SASEGT. In DNA form, the CDR3 reads TGTGCCAGCAGGGACGGGGTCTCCTACGAGCAGTACGTC. It specifies CASRDGVSYEQYV.

The sample holds many counts of this clonotype. CDR3 DNA: TGTGCCAGCAGCTTTCGGCCCTCATCTAGCAGCAATGAGCAGTTCTTC. Amino acid sequence: CASSFRPSSSSNEQFF. The V and J genes are TRBV7-2 and TRBJ2-1, with D possibly matching TRBD2 (5 bases). The CDR3 sequence is 16 residues long. Germline V gene lookup returns CDR1 SGHTA and CDR2 FQGNSA. Trimming pared 3 bases from V and 6 bases from J, leaving 18 bases between.